This is a list of T cell receptor beta chains from one sample in a study of CD8+ T cells in alopecia areata. Data came from immunoSEQ multiplex PCR; TCRdb stores just in-frame clones and leaves some out. The table records roughly 140,000 clones, around 49% of them present only once. Sequenced material: CD4+ T cells sorted from blood, taken at week 0. The source of these receptors is a human donor with alopecia areata. The CDR3 runs from the conserved cysteine through the conserved F or W. The order of the fields is J gene, D gene, V gene, CDR3 protein. A D gene is named only where the DNA matches it firmly.

j_gene: TRBJ2-5; d_gene: NA; v_gene: TRBV29-1; CDR3aa: CSVESGLPQETQYF
j_gene: TRBJ2-1; d_gene: NA; v_gene: TRBV19; CDR3aa: CASGYNEQFF
j_gene: TRBJ2-7; d_gene: NA; v_gene: TRBV30; CDR3aa: CAWSRGSYEQYF
j_gene: TRBJ1-3; d_gene: TRBD1; v_gene: TRBV7-9; CDR3aa: CASSRDRVNTIYF
j_gene: TRBJ1-5; d_gene: NA; v_gene: TRBV25-1; CDR3aa: CASSVSGGPQPQHF
j_gene: TRBJ1-2; d_gene: NA; v_gene: TRBV19; CDR3aa: CASNLQGSTHGYTF
j_gene: TRBJ2-1; d_gene: TRBD2; v_gene: TRBV4-1; CDR3aa: CASSQGLAGGGEQFF
j_gene: TRBJ2-5; d_gene: NA; v_gene: TRBV28; CDR3aa: CATKGMETQYF
j_gene: TRBJ1-1; d_gene: NA; v_gene: TRBV5-1; CDR3aa: CASSLEGNDAFF
j_gene: TRBJ2-3; d_gene: NA; v_gene: TRBV29-1; CDR3aa: CSVEVSSAKTQYF
j_gene: TRBJ1-2; d_gene: NA; v_gene: TRBV25-1; CDR3aa: CASNPDGGGYTF
j_gene: TRBJ2-2; d_gene: NA; v_gene: TRBV2; CDR3aa: CATHTGELFF
j_gene: TRBJ2-7; d_gene: NA; v_gene: TRBV29-1; CDR3aa: CSVTIAYEQYF
j_gene: TRBJ1-2; d_gene: TRBD1; v_gene: TRBV27; CDR3aa: CASSTSTGGYGYTF
j_gene: TRBJ2-1; d_gene: NA; v_gene: TRBV10-3; CDR3aa: CAISGRHGTPDAYNEQFF
j_gene: TRBJ1-3; d_gene: NA; v_gene: TRBV2; CDR3aa: CASRRTGNTIYF
j_gene: TRBJ2-3; d_gene: NA; v_gene: TRBV27; CDR3aa: CASSSRGGTQYF
j_gene: TRBJ2-6; d_gene: NA; v_gene: TRBV5-1; CDR3aa: CASNSSPSGANVLTF
j_gene: TRBJ2-5; d_gene: TRBD1; v_gene: TRBV23-1; CDR3aa: CASSQDTGGPETQYF
j_gene: TRBJ2-2; d_gene: NA; v_gene: TRBV29-1; CDR3aa: CSVGRGSENTGELFF
j_gene: TRBJ2-3; d_gene: TRBD2; v_gene: TRBV29-1; CDR3aa: CSARGGPDTQYF
j_gene: TRBJ2-7; d_gene: TRBD1; v_gene: TRBV23-1; CDR3aa: CASSRRDRGHEQYF
j_gene: TRBJ2-5; d_gene: NA; v_gene: TRBV25-1; CDR3aa: CASSPVTQGGETQYF
j_gene: TRBJ1-2; d_gene: NA; v_gene: TRBV29-1; CDR3aa: CSAGTDYGYTF
j_gene: TRBJ2-3; d_gene: NA; v_gene: TRBV30; CDR3aa: CAWSRDTQYF
j_gene: TRBJ2-5; d_gene: TRBD2; v_gene: TRBV7-9; CDR3aa: CASSFSSSGLQETQYF
j_gene: TRBJ2-7; d_gene: TRBD2; v_gene: TRBV6-5; CDR3aa: CASSYSTSGSYEQYF
j_gene: TRBJ1-2; d_gene: NA; v_gene: TRBV9; CDR3aa: CASSVAPGTNYGYTF
j_gene: TRBJ2-7; d_gene: NA; v_gene: TRBV29-1; CDR3aa: CSVREIVGSSLYEQYF
j_gene: TRBJ2-7; d_gene: NA; v_gene: TRBV10-3; CDR3aa: CAISEPQWDSPTVSYEQYF
j_gene: TRBJ2-1; d_gene: NA; v_gene: TRBV30; CDR3aa: CAWSRGPRPYNEQFF
j_gene: TRBJ2-7; d_gene: NA; v_gene: TRBV7-8; CDR3aa: CASSLLGGSSYEQYF
j_gene: TRBJ2-5; d_gene: NA; v_gene: TRBV29-1; CDR3aa: CSVNRGGETQYF
j_gene: TRBJ1-2; d_gene: TRBD1; v_gene: TRBV15; CDR3aa: CATSRNDRADGYTF
j_gene: TRBJ2-7; d_gene: NA; v_gene: TRBV11-2; CDR3aa: CASSASAWGEQYF
j_gene: TRBJ2-1; d_gene: NA; v_gene: TRBV7-3; CDR3aa: CASSPWGAGSYNEQFF
j_gene: TRBJ2-2; d_gene: NA; v_gene: TRBV29-1; CDR3aa: CSVEGGGELFF
j_gene: TRBJ1-5; d_gene: NA; v_gene: TRBV21-1; CDR3aa: CASSARKQFQPQHF
j_gene: TRBJ2-7; d_gene: TRBD2; v_gene: TRBV5-1; CDR3aa: CASSSGTSGGWQYF
j_gene: TRBJ2-3; d_gene: NA; v_gene: TRBV7-3; CDR3aa: CASSLTRQDTQYF
j_gene: TRBJ2-1; d_gene: TRBD1; v_gene: TRBV30; CDR3aa: CAWSRGGAAYNEQFF
j_gene: TRBJ1-1; d_gene: NA; v_gene: TRBV6-5; CDR3aa: CASFGRLEAFF
j_gene: TRBJ2-5; d_gene: TRBD2; v_gene: TRBV2; CDR3aa: CASRGGLATQETQYF
j_gene: TRBJ2-7; d_gene: NA; v_gene: TRBV29-1; CDR3aa: CSAGSGPDYEQYF
j_gene: TRBJ2-5; d_gene: NA; v_gene: TRBV25-1; CDR3aa: CASSDPGLRETQYF
j_gene: TRBJ1-4; d_gene: NA; v_gene: TRBV30; CDR3aa: CAWSVRGEKLFF
j_gene: TRBJ2-1; d_gene: NA; v_gene: TRBV10-2; CDR3aa: CATESLDYEQFF
j_gene: TRBJ2-2; d_gene: TRBD2; v_gene: TRBV19; CDR3aa: CASTHPGTSGTGELFF